This is a list of T cell receptor beta chains from one sample in a study of blood T cells in healthy people across ages. TCRdb re-called the 5' RACE reads with MiXCR, one entry per CDR3 protein. The sample records some 700,000 distinct CDR3 sequences, roughly 44% being singletons. The specimen sequenced was blood. Every receptor here comes from a woman aged 60 to 75 in good health. The CDR3 runs from the conserved cysteine through the conserved F or W. The order of the fields is clone size, V gene, D gene, J gene, CDR3 protein, CDR3 DNA. A D gene is named only where the DNA matches it firmly. Part of the rows lack a size; the others show once, few, many or a class for expanded clones.

>.|TRBV3-1|.|TRBJ2-3
CASSQGSSSDTQYF
TGTGCCAGCAGCCAAGGATCTTCATCAGATACGCAGTATTTT
>few|TRBV18|.|TRBJ1-5
CASSPEQGSNQPQHF
TGTGCCAGCTCACCGGAGCAGGGGTCAAATCAGCCCCAGCATTTT
>few|TRBV7-2|.|TRBJ2-1
CASSLDSSRVFSSYNEQFF
TGTGCCAGCAGCTTAGATTCCAGTCGGGTTTTCAGCTCCTACAATGAGCAGTTCTTC
>.|TRBV7-3|.|TRBJ2-1
CASSSAGVQFF
TGTGCCAGCAGCTCCGCTGGTGTGCAGTTCTTC
>.|TRBV7-3|.|TRBJ2-1
CASSLGLIDDEQFF
TGTGCCAGCAGCTTAGGACTCATTGACGATGAGCAGTTCTTC
>.|TRBV20-1|.|TRBJ2-5
CSARDWRGAQETQYF
TGCAGTGCTAGAGATTGGCGGGGTGCCCAAGAGACCCAGTACTTC
>few|TRBV4-3|TRBD2|TRBJ2-1
CASSQADGGGTYNEQFF
TGCGCCAGCAGCCAAGCTGACGGCGGGGGAACATACAATGAGCAGTTCTTC
>once|TRBV28|.|TRBJ2-4
CAISSLRLAKNIQYF
TGTGCCATCAGTTCTTTGCGATTAGCCAAAAACATTCAGTACTTC
>.|TRBV11-3|.|TRBJ2-3
CASSSYRESTDTQYF
TGTGCCAGCAGCTCATACAGGGAAAGCACAGATACGCAGTATTTT
>few|TRBV20-1|TRBD1|TRBJ2-3
CSVAGGGTDTQYF
TGCAGTGTAGCAGGGGGTGGCACAGATACGCAGTATTTT
>few|TRBV5-1|TRBD1|TRBJ1-1
CASRTGGSTEAFF
TGCGCCAGCAGGACAGGGGGCAGTACTGAAGCTTTCTTT
>.|TRBV4-1|TRBD2|TRBJ2-5
CASSQEARGGWETQYF
TGCGCCAGCAGCCAAGAGGCGCGGGGGGGCTGGGAGACCCAGTACTTC
>few|TRBV7-2|.|TRBJ2-7
CASSSSPSSYEQYF
TGTGCCAGCAGCTCATCCCCCTCTTCCTACGAGCAGTACTTC
>.|TRBV29-1|.|TRBJ2-2
CSVASPPGAANTGELFF
TGCAGCGTTGCCTCGCCCCCGGGGGCGGCGAACACCGGGGAGCTGTTTTTT
>.|TRBV20-1|.|TRBJ1-4
CSASRDQAPGLFF
TGCAGTGCTAGCAGGGATCAGGCTCCAGGACTGTTTTTT
>many|TRBV7-3|.|TRBJ2-1
CASSIDSHNEQFF
TGTGCCAGCAGCATTGACAGCCACAATGAGCAGTTCTTC
>.|TRBV21-1|.|TRBJ1-1
CASTGTPAMNTEAFF
TGTGCCAGCACTGGGACACCAGCCATGAACACTGAAGCTTTCTTT
>.|TRBV5-5|TRBD1|TRBJ1-4
CASSPNSGTGIREKLFF
TGTGCCAGCAGCCCCAACTCCGGGACAGGGATTAGAGAAAAACTGTTTTTT
>.|TRBV7-7|TRBD2|TRBJ2-5
CASSPIAGRGETQYF
TGTGCTAGCAGCCCGATAGCGGGACGGGGAGAGACCCAGTACTTC
>.|TRBV7-2|TRBD2|TRBJ2-7
CASSSLAGNSYEQYF
TGTGCCAGCAGCTCACTAGCGGGGAACTCCTACGAGCAGTACTTC
>.|TRBV3-1|.|TRBJ2-6
CATGRAGANVLTF
TGTGCCACCGGCAGGGCCGGGGCCAACGTCCTGACTTTC
>few|TRBV24-1|.|TRBJ2-1
CATSDATYTYNEQFF
TGTGCCACCAGTGACGCAACCTACACCTACAATGAGCAGTTCTTC